The rows below give T cell receptor beta chains drawn from one sample of a study of T cell repertoires in cytomegalovirus infection. Their cognate antigens are unknown. TCRdb independently ran MiXCR on the reads; one entry per CDR3 protein. Here the sample spans hundreds of thousands of distinct CDR3 sequences, around 32% being singletons. The sequencing here drew on cultured CD8+ T cells from PBMCs, taken from culture after CMV antigen stimulation. The receptors shown here come from a human donor in good health (CMV status not recorded). Some clones in this sample may be carry-over from other donors' samples. CDR3s include the opening cysteine and the closing phenylalanine or tryptophan.

TRBV20-1	TRBJ2-2	CSALPRDYHTGELFF
TRBV29-1	TRBJ1-1	CSVDATETFF
TRBV7-4	TRBJ2-7	CASSDRDRDYEQYF
TRBV6-6	TRBJ1-1	CASSLGTSEAFF
TRBV6-1	TRBJ1-2	CASSSAGGGTKGYTF
TRBV7-6	TRBJ1-1	CASSLHNREIEAFF
TRBV2	TRBJ1-5	CASSESGTNNQPQHF
TRBV6-2/TRBV6-3	TRBJ1-5	CASSKTGLQPQHF
TRBV10-3	TRBJ1-5	CAISESAGPEPQHF
TRBV6-8	TRBJ2-7	CASSTGTAGRWSEEQYF